These T cell receptor beta chains were read from a single sample in a study of blood T cell repertoires in COVID-19. Repertoires were generated with immunoSEQ multiplex PCR, while TCRdb's copy carries only in-frame clones and drops some. This sample has approximately 200,000 clones, with more than 85% found just once. Material: peripheral blood. The receptors derive from a woman aged 25-40 years with active or convalescent COVID-19. Both conserved end residues are part of each CDR3. Fields, in order: V gene, CDR3 protein.

v_gene: TRBV2
CDR3aa: CASSPGGPAGNEQFF

v_gene: TRBV18
CDR3aa: CASSRDPGSGNTIYF

v_gene: TRBV4-1
CDR3aa: CASSQTGLAGDTQYF

v_gene: TRBV7-2
CDR3aa: CASSLAASMGPARYEQYF

v_gene: TRBV14
CDR3aa: CASSQEGWREDPYNEQFF

v_gene: TRBV2
CDR3aa: CASSEVPLATGSPYEQYF

v_gene: TRBV29-1
CDR3aa: CSVETSGAYEQYF

v_gene: TRBV28
CDR3aa: CASSLPRQGSNEQFF

v_gene: TRBV19
CDR3aa: CASEQLAGGNEQFF

v_gene: TRBV19
CDR3aa: CASSNPRQGIDTQYF

v_gene: TRBV6-1
CDR3aa: CASSEPGLVTDTQYF

v_gene: TRBV5-6
CDR3aa: CASSPGTGNTDTQYF

v_gene: TRBV11-3
CDR3aa: CASSLEGQTAYYGYTF

v_gene: TRBV7-6
CDR3aa: CASSLAHRGAVGELFF

v_gene: TRBV2
CDR3aa: CASARESRTEAFF

v_gene: TRBV24-1
CDR3aa: CATSAGLEQYF

v_gene: TRBV19
CDR3aa: CASSMVASGRQEKLFF

v_gene: TRBV6-6
CDR3aa: CASSHPDRGLTGELFF

v_gene: TRBV7-9
CDR3aa: CASSIHREGHSPLHF

v_gene: TRBV7-6
CDR3aa: CASSLVAGGRHTEAFF

v_gene: TRBV11-2
CDR3aa: CASSLDWRSLYYNEQFF

v_gene: TRBV19
CDR3aa: CASSATDRGREKLFF

v_gene: TRBV14
CDR3aa: CASSRPGLSQPQHF

v_gene: TRBV28
CDR3aa: CASSPRPGQGANTGELFF

v_gene: TRBV24-1
CDR3aa: CATSYGLAGSEQFF

v_gene: TRBV11-2
CDR3aa: CASSPGSGQRSGNTIYF

v_gene: TRBV19
CDR3aa: CASSTPTSGSRYEQYF

v_gene: TRBV7-9
CDR3aa: CASSRPGTGGSYGYTF

v_gene: TRBV2
CDR3aa: CASRGQGPYNEQFF

v_gene: TRBV28
CDR3aa: CASSGGGGNYEQYF

v_gene: TRBV28
CDR3aa: CASSLGGTVAYRGGYTF

v_gene: TRBV11-3
CDR3aa: CASSLQGEISEQFF

v_gene: TRBV20-1
CDR3aa: CSASEPRGPYEQYF

v_gene: TRBV7-9
CDR3aa: CASSLVLAGVETQYF

v_gene: TRBV5-4
CDR3aa: CASSSQGTGWSPLHF

v_gene: TRBV7-9
CDR3aa: CASSFILAGGDNEQFF

v_gene: TRBV4-1
CDR3aa: CASSQDPRTSGGVGELFF

v_gene: TRBV6-2/TRBV6-3
CDR3aa: CASSYRTDYEQYF

v_gene: TRBV2
CDR3aa: CASSEAANYGYTF

v_gene: TRBV11-2
CDR3aa: CASSRGTVNQPQHF

v_gene: TRBV6-6
CDR3aa: CASSYPGDTGELFF

v_gene: TRBV6-5
CDR3aa: CASSYLAGSYNEQFF

v_gene: TRBV30
CDR3aa: CAWSPLGTGKETQYF

v_gene: TRBV7-9
CDR3aa: CASSLKSSGQGREKLFF

v_gene: TRBV13
CDR3aa: CASSPPGTGGSQETQYF

v_gene: TRBV27
CDR3aa: CASSFRQGLTNEQFF

v_gene: TRBV25-1
CDR3aa: CASSDWREVSYEQYF

v_gene: TRBV4-2
CDR3aa: CASSQDFSGGDYGYTF

v_gene: TRBV11-2
CDR3aa: CASSPRQGMRRSEQYF

v_gene: TRBV5-1
CDR3aa: CASSLGPGEGYGYTF

v_gene: TRBV2
CDR3aa: CASSAGTGGAGETQYF

v_gene: TRBV18
CDR3aa: CASSPDGGLGTEAFF

v_gene: TRBV5-5
CDR3aa: CASTGGTHSGNTIYF

v_gene: TRBV29-1
CDR3aa: CSVERTRPFVQFF

v_gene: TRBV5-5
CDR3aa: CASSLTGTNTEAFF